These 5 T cell receptor beta chains were sequenced from one sample in a study of T-cell memory formation after mild COVID-19. TCRdb used MiXCR to reprocess the 5' RACE reads, holding one entry per CDR3 protein. The data contain some 410,000 distinct CDR3 sequences, about 22% of them singletons. Sequenced sample: PBMCs or a T cell subset sorted from them (not recorded which). The receptors shown here come from an adult woman who had mild COVID-19 (a few samples of this study predate the infection). Cell type and time point are not known.

This clonotype came up many times. The chain recombines TRBV12-3 or TRBV12-4 with TRBJ2-1, with a possible D match to TRBD2 (6 bases). Trimming shortened V by 5 bases and J by 0 bases, and 14 bases separated the two germline ends. The CDR3 totals 16 residues. The CDR3 region has the DNA TGTGCCAGCAGTCCTAGACTAGTGAGCTCCTACAATGAGCAGTTCTTC. Its translation: CASSPRLVSSYNEQFF.

This clonotype was seen only a few times. The genes are TRBV24-1 and TRBJ2-5; tentatively, D is TRBD1 or TRBD2 (6 bases each). The V end lost 9 bases, the J end lost 1 base, and 14 bases lay between the germline ends. This CDR3 is 14 amino acids long. CDR1 is KGHDR, CDR2 SFDVKD, per germline. CDR3 nucleotide sequence: TGTGCCACCTCCCCCCGGGGGCCCCAAGAGACCCAGTACTTC. Translating it yields CATSPRGPQETQYF.

The rearrangement joins TRBV3-1 to TRBJ2-2; D gene ambiguous. The CDR3 extends over 13 amino acids. V lost 3 bases and J 7 bases, leaving 9 bases between the germline ends. Looked up from germline, CDR1 is LGHDT and CDR2 is YNNKEL (reference sequence). This chain's CDR3 is CASSHDLIGELFF. The CDR3, as DNA: TGTGCCAGCAGCCACGATTTGATCGGGGAGCTGTTTTTT.

The V gene is TRBV20-1, the J gene TRBJ2-1; D call uncertain. CDR3 length: 10 residues. Germline V gene data show CDR1 as DFQATT and CDR2 as SNEGSKA (reference sequence). V was cut by 7 bases and J by 9 bases, with 10 bases left in between. In DNA form, the CDR3 reads TGCAGTGTTCCCTATCCTGAGCAGTTCTTC. As protein: CSVPYPEQFF.

V and J are TRBV20-1 and TRBJ2-7; 13 bases line up with TRBD2. This CDR3 comprises 17 residues. Germline loops: CDR1 DFQATT, CDR2 SNEGSKA (reference sequence). Trimming took 4 bases from V and 2 from J; bases not matched to a gene: 11. The CDR3, as DNA: TGCAGTGCTACCATGACTAGCGGGAGGCCCAGGGCCTACGAGCAGTACTTC. Protein product: CSATMTSGRPRAYEQYF.